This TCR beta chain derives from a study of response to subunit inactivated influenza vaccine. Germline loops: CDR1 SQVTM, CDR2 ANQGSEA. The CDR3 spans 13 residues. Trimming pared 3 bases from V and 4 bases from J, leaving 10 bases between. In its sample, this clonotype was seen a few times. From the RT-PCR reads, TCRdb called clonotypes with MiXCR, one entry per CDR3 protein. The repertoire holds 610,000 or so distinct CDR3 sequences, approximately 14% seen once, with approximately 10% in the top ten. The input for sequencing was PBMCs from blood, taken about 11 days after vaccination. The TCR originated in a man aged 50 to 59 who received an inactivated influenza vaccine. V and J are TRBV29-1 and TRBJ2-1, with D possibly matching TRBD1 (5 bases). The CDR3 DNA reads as TGCAGCGTTGAGTTGACAGTTTACAATGAGCAGTTCTTC. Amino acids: CSVELTVYNEQFF.